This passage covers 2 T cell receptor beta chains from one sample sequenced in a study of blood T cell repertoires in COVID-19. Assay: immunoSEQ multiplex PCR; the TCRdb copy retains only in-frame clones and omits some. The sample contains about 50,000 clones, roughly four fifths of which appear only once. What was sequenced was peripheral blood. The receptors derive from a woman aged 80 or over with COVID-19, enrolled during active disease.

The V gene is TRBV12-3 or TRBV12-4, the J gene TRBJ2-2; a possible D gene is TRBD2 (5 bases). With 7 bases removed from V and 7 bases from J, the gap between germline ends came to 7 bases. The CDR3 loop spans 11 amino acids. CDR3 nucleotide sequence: TGTGCCAGCATCGGGGTCGGGGAGCTGTTTTTT. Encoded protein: CASIGVGELFF.

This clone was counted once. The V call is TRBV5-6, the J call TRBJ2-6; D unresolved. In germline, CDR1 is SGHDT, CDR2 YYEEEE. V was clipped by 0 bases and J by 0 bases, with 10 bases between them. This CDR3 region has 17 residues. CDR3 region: CASSLVERSSGANVLTF. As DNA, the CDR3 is TGTGCCAGCAGCTTGGTTGAGAGGAGCTCTGGGGCCAACGTCCTGACTTTC.